This T cell receptor beta chain was identified in a study of T-cell memory formation after mild COVID-19. Broader study findings: Memory from before infection featured some responding clones, which suggests cross-reactive memory joined.

MiXCR, applied by TCRdb to the 5' RACE reads, yields one record per CDR3 protein. The sample lists 550,000 to 600,000 distinct CDR3 sequences; about 18% were seen once. Trimming removed 6 bases from V and 5 bases from J; junction bases left unmatched: 14. This CDR3 has 16 amino acids. Germline-derived CDR1 and CDR2 are SEHNR and FQNEAQ (reference sequence). To note about this clonotype: Its target is unknown.

The rearrangement joins TRBV7-9 to TRBJ2-7; 9 positions match TRBD1. This receptor was obtained from an adult woman who had mild COVID-19 (a few samples of this study predate the infection). Cell type and time point are not known. Sample: PBMCs or a T cell subset sorted from them (not recorded which). The CDR3 nucleotides read TGTGCCAGCAGTAATGGCGGGACAGGGAAGCGTAACGAGCAGTACTTC. It translates to CASSNGGTGKRNEQYF. The whole variable domain, filled in from reference TRBV7-9 and TRBJ2-7, reads DTGVSQNPRHKITKRGQNVTFRCDPISEHNRLYWYRQTLGQGPEFLTYFQNEAQLEKSRLLSDRFSAERPKGSFSTLEIQRTEQGDSAMYLCASSNGGTGKRNEQYFGPGTRLTVT.